This T cell receptor (beta chain) was recorded in a study of T cell responses to AZD1222 COVID-19 vaccine. Sequencing used immunoSEQ multiplex PCR; TCRdb keeps in-frame clones, though not all of them. The repertoire holds approximately 160,000 clones, under 95% seen once, with 5.1% in the top ten. Second-dose groups at about 4 or about 12 weeks were pooled. Study-wide findings and caveats: Increased Spike-specific TCR breadth and depth were observed after two AZD1222 doses. Baseline seropositivity occurred in only six AZD1222 recipients.

Germline V lookup: CDR1 KGHDR, CDR2 SFDVKD. With 4 bases clipped from V and 0 bases from J, the junction kept 5 bases outside the gene matches. CDR3 length equals 16 residues. Comments on this clone: Antigen: not known.

The chain is built from TRBV24-1 and TRBJ2-1, with 7 nucleotides matching TRBD2. Sequencing used peripheral blood, obtained 28 days after the second AZD1222 dose. The clonotype comes from an adult who received the AZD1222 COVID-19 vaccine. CDR3 sequence reads: CATSDGGIYSYNEQFF. The DNA for the CDR3 is TGTGCCACCAGTGACGGGGGGATCTACTCCTACAATGAGCAGTTCTTC.